The present entry profiles one TCR beta chain with its context. The antigen is unknown. The data originate from a study of cytomegalovirus exposure and HLA in healthy donors. The CDR3 is made up of 15 amino acids. Trimming removed 6 bases at V and 0 bases at J, with 12 bases between. Germline V gene lookup returns CDR1 MRHNA and CDR2 SNTAGT. The study, taken as a whole, reports: In a later analysis, V- and J-gene trimming of beta chains associated with a DCLRE1C missense variant, replicated independently. About 87% or about 30% of the time was how often most TCR beta V segments were productive, according to an earlier analysis.

Amplification used 60 Vbeta primers and 13 Jbeta primers. Measured with immunoSEQ multiplex PCR; TCRdb has only the in-frame clones, and not every one. The sample contains approximately 110,000 clones, around 74% of which appear only once. Material for sequencing was PBMCs. The chain uses TRBV6-4 and TRBJ2-1; maybe TRBD1 (6 bases). The sequence was collected from a woman in her forties or fifties in good health and CMV-seropositive. The CDR3 DNA reads as TGTGCCAGCAGGGGAACAGGGAGCTCCTACAATGAGCAGTTCTTC. Amino acids: CASRGTGSSYNEQFF.